This entry lists 15 T cell receptor beta chains sequenced from one sample in a study of T cell responses to AZD1222 COVID-19 vaccine. The table came from immunoSEQ multiplex PCR; TCRdb's copy has only in-frame clones and leaves some out. In the table there are roughly 65,000 clones, around nine tenths of which are singletons. The specimen was peripheral blood, collected on day 0 of AZD1222 vaccination. The receptors stem from an adult in good health.

The V call is TRBV7-9, the J call TRBJ1-1, with D tentatively TRBD1 (6 bases). Deletions cut 4 bases from V and 5 bases from J, with 17 bases between. Germline CDR1 is SEHNR and CDR2 is FQNEAQ (reference sequence). This CDR3 region has 15 residues. CDR3 nucleotide sequence: TGTGCCAGCAGCTCACGGTCTGGCAGGGGAACTGAAGCTTTCTTT. Its translation: CASSSRSGRGTEAFF.

The genes are TRBV28 and TRBJ2-1, with 7 bases aligning to TRBD2. The germline CDR1 and CDR2 sequences are MDHEN and SYDVKM. The CDR3 spans 15 residues. Trimming took 4 bases from V and 8 from J; bases not matched to a gene: 11. The CDR3 spells CASSSGGRSLDEQFF. The CDR3 DNA follows: TGTGCCAGCAGTTCCGGCGGGAGATCCCTCGATGAGCAGTTCTTC.

This chain uses TRBV4-3 with TRBJ1-2; 8 positions agree with TRBD1. The CDR3 extends over 14 amino acids. Germline V gene lookup returns CDR1 LGHNA and CDR2 YSLEER. With 0 bases clipped from V and 4 bases from J, the junction kept 1 base outside the gene matches. CDR3 DNA: TGCGCCAGCAGCCAAGACACAGGGGGCTATGGCTACACCTTC. Translation gives CASSQDTGGYGYTF.

The chain recombines TRBV7-6 with TRBJ2-7, with TRBD1 as a possible D gene (5 bases). The germline gives CDR1 SGHVS, CDR2 FNYEAQ. The germline V and J ends were trimmed by 0 bases and 0 bases, with 9 bases remaining between them. The CDR3 loop spans 15 amino acids. The CDR3 sequence: CASSLAPDSSYEQYF. The DNA for the CDR3 is TGTGCCAGCAGCTTAGCGCCCGACAGCTCCTACGAGCAGTACTTC.

This sequence joins TRBV5-1 and TRBJ1-6, with TRBD1 matching 9 bases. J was trimmed by 8 bases and V by 1 base; bases with no gene match: 7. Germline-derived CDR1 and CDR2 are SGHRS and YFSETQ. This CDR3 has 16 amino acids. The CDR3 coding sequence is TGCGCCAGCAGCTTGACCGGGACAGGGTCTTATTCACCCCTCCACTTT. Translating gives CASSLTGTGSYSPLHF. The full variable domain, rest sourced from reference TRBV5-1 and TRBJ1-6, is KAGVTQTPRYLIKTRGQQVTLSCSPISGHRSVSWYQQTPGQGLQFLFEYFSETQRNKGNFPGRFSGRQFSNSRSEMNVSTLELGDSALYLCASSLTGTGSYSPLHFGNGTRLTVT.

The chain is built from TRBV6-6 and TRBJ1-5; D gene unclear. Deletions cut 7 bases from V and 1 base from J, with 14 bases between. CDR1 is MNHNY and CDR2 is SVGAGI in the germline V gene (reference sequence). This CDR3 comprises 15 residues. Here the CDR3 reads CASKVDPTSNQPQHF. The CDR3 region has the DNA TGTGCCAGCAAAGTCGACCCGACGAGCAATCAGCCCCAGCATTTT.

This chain links TRBV5-5 with TRBJ1-1; 8 bases fit TRBD1. The CDR3 is 18 amino acids. Germline CDR1 reads SGHKS; CDR2 reads YYEKEE (reference sequence). With V trimmed by 0 bases and J by 1 base, 11 bases remained unmatched. The CDR3 reads CASSLAWAGGDRNTEAFF. Written as DNA, the CDR3 is TGTGCCAGCAGCTTGGCCTGGGCAGGGGGCGATCGGAACACTGAAGCTTTCTTT.

The chain recombines TRBV2 with TRBJ2-1, with 12 bases that match TRBD2. Germline assignment: CDR1 SNHLY and CDR2 FYNNEI. With 8 bases clipped from V and 9 bases from J, the junction kept 11 bases outside the gene matches. The length of the CDR3 is 15 residues. CDR3 bases: TGTGCCAGCCGACTAGCGGGAGCGCGCAGCGGTGAGCAGTTCTTC. Translating it yields CASRLAGARSGEQFF. Together with reference TRBV2 and TRBJ2-1, the CDR3 gives the full variable domain: EPEVTQTPSHQVTQMGQEVILRCVPISNHLYFYWYRQILGQKVEFLVSFYNNEISEKSEIFDDQFSVERPDGSNFTLKIRSTKLEDSAMYFCASRLAGARSGEQFFGPGTRLTVL.

This chain uses TRBV27 with TRBJ2-1, with D perhaps being TRBD1 or TRBD2 (5 bases each). Between the trimmed V and J ends, which lost 2 bases and 2 bases, there was a span of 7 bases. Germline V gives CDR1 MNHEY, CDR2 SMNVEV (reference sequence). The length of the CDR3 is 14 residues. CDR3 nucleotide sequence: TGTGCCAGCAGTTTAGGGACCCCCTACAATGAGCAGTTCTTC. Its protein is CASSLGTPYNEQFF.

This clone was observed once. The chain joins TRBV6-5 to TRBJ2-7, with TRBD1 as a possible D gene (5 bases). The V and J ends lost 3 bases and 1 base respectively, with 7 bases between them. The germline V gene encodes CDR1 MNHEY and CDR2 SVGAGI. This CDR3 contains 13 residues. DNA of the CDR3: TGTGCCAGCAGTTATACAGGTTCCTACGAGCAGTACTTC. Amino acid sequence: CASSYTGSYEQYF.

V and J are TRBV19 and TRBJ2-1, with D maybe TRBD2 (6 bases). The CDR3 runs 12 residues. Trimming shortened V by 7 bases and J by 8 bases, and 12 bases separated the two germline ends. CDR1 is LNHDA, CDR2 SQIVND, per germline (reference sequence). CDR3 region: CASTAWGDEQFF. The CDR3 DNA reads as TGTGCCAGTACCGCCTGGGGGGATGAGCAGTTCTTC.

V is TRBV7-2 and J is TRBJ2-5; D may be TRBD1 or TRBD2 (5 bases each). Germline CDR1 and CDR2: SGHTA and FQGNSA. The CDR3 spans 16 residues. Deletions cut 4 bases from V and 4 bases from J, with 19 bases between. The CDR3 coding sequence is TGTGCCAGCAGCTCCTTGCCCGGGACCCAGGTAGAGACCCAGTACTTC. Protein: CASSSLPGTQVETQYF.

V and J are TRBV30 and TRBJ1-1; D may be TRBD1 (5 bases). Germline V gene lookup returns CDR1 GTSNPN and CDR2 SVGIG (reference sequence). The ends were cut back, 5 bases at V and 4 bases at J, with 14 bases in the middle. CDR3 length: 13 amino acids. The CDR3 is CAWDRGIITEAFF. CDR3 in DNA: TGTGCCTGGGACAGAGGGATAATCACTGAAGCTTTCTTT.

The sample holds one count of this clone. The chain recombines TRBV6-5 with TRBJ2-3, with 8 bases matching TRBD2. CDR1 is MNHEY, CDR2 SVGAGI, per germline. Unmatched junction bases numbered 7, after V lost 4 bases and J lost 4 bases. This CDR3 contains 15 residues. CDR3 protein: CASSLAGTRSDTQYF. The CDR3 region has the DNA TGTGCCAGCAGTTTAGCGGGAACGAGATCAGATACGCAGTATTTT.

V gene TRBV14 combines with J gene TRBJ2-2, with D unclear. V lost 4 bases and J lost 0, with 9 bases in between. In germline, CDR1 is SGHDN, CDR2 FVKESK. The CDR3 is 15 amino acids. CDR3 protein: CASSRIYPNTGELFF. The CDR3 nucleotides read TGTGCCAGCAGCCGAATTTACCCGAACACCGGGGAGCTGTTTTTT.